These T cell receptor beta chains were read from a single sample in a study of blood T cell repertoires in COVID-19. The repertoire was sequenced with immunoSEQ multiplex PCR; TCRdb's copy has only in-frame clones and lacks some. The top ten clones hold roughly 7.3% of a sample with roughly 150,000 clones, around four fifths of them seen once. Source material: PBMCs or T cells enriched from blood (not recorded which). The receptor set was obtained from a woman between 45 and 65 years old who had recovered from COVID-19. CDR3s include the opening cysteine and the closing phenylalanine or tryptophan. The order of the fields is V gene, D gene, J gene, clone size, CDR3 protein, CDR3 DNA. D genes are given only for firm matches. Some rows mark clone size as missing; the rest say once, few, many or name a class of expanded clone.

TRBV4-1	-	TRBJ1-4	-	CASSQVKGGNEKLFF	TGCGCCAGCAGCCAAGTTAAAGGGGGTAATGAAAAACTGTTTTTT
TRBV27	TRBD2	TRBJ2-7	once	CASSLFPGRVYEQYF	TGTGCCAGCAGTTTATTCCCCGGGAGGGTTTACGAGCAGTACTTC
TRBV18	TRBD1	TRBJ1-5	-	CASSLGQGDQPQHF	TGTGCCAGCTCCCTAGGACAGGGAGACCAGCCCCAGCATTTT
TRBV28	TRBD1	TRBJ2-4	-	CASSFQGQGVSKNIQYF	TGTGCCAGCAGTTTCCAAGGACAGGGGGTGTCCAAAAACATTCAGTACTTC
TRBV9	-	TRBJ2-1	-	CASSVAGRVGYNEQFF	TGTGCCAGCAGCGTAGCTGGCAGGGTAGGTTACAATGAGCAGTTCTTC
TRBV29-1	TRBD1	TRBJ1-2	once	CSVVVPSRASTKRQGRVGSYGYTF	TGCAGCGTGGTCGTGCCCTCCAGAGCGTCCACGAAGAGACAGGGGCGGGTGGGTAGCTATGGCTACACCTTC
TRBV3-1/TRBV3-2	-	TRBJ1-5	-	CASSGGWSQPQHF	TGTGCCAGCAGCGGAGGGTGGTCTCAGCCCCAGCATTTT
TRBV6-5	TRBD1	TRBJ1-1	-	CASWTGLAEAFF	TGTGCCAGTTGGACAGGGCTGGCTGAAGCTTTCTTT
TRBV28	-	TRBJ1-6	-	CASSLGLVYSPLHF	TGTGCCAGCAGTCTAGGACTGGTGTATTCACCCCTCCACTTT
TRBV18	-	TRBJ1-2	-	CASSPLGGLNRGRLNGYTF	TGTGCCAGCTCACCACTCGGGGGGCTAAACAGAGGACGGTTGAATGGCTACACCTTC
TRBV28	-	TRBJ2-5	once	CASSQYQETQYF	TGTGCCAGCAGTCAGTACCAAGAGACCCAGTACTTC
TRBV3-1/TRBV3-2	-	TRBJ1-2	-	CASSHIYGYTF	TGTGCCAGCAGCCACATCTATGGCTACACCTTC
TRBV3-1/TRBV3-2	-	TRBJ1-1	-	CASSQVGHPNTEAFF	TGTGCCAGCAGCCAAGTTGGACACCCGAACACTGAAGCTTTCTTT
TRBV28	TRBD1	TRBJ1-6	once	CASRPTGGAVSSPLHF	TGTGCCAGCAGGCCTACAGGGGGCGCCGTTAGTTCACCCCTCCACTTT
TRBV7-2	-	TRBJ2-3	-	CASSLRFQRPSTDTQYF	TGTGCCAGCAGCTTAAGATTCCAGCGGCCAAGCACAGATACGCAGTATTTT
TRBV16	-	TRBJ2-7	-	CASSQMYSRSFSYEQYF	TGTGCCAGCAGCCAGATGTACAGCCGTTCTTTCTCCTACGAGCAGTACTTC
TRBV11-2	TRBD2	TRBJ2-7	-	CASSLGSGGSYEQYF	TGTGCCAGCAGCTTAGGATCCGGGGGGTCCTACGAGCAGTACTTC
TRBV3-1/TRBV3-2	-	TRBJ1-1	-	CASSQDQKRMNTEAFF	TGTGCCAGCAGCCAAGATCAGAAAAGAATGAACACTGAAGCTTTCTTT
TRBV7-2	-	TRBJ1-5	-	CASSDEKFPQGQPQHF	TGTGCCAGCAGCGACGAAAAATTCCCACAGGGCCAGCCCCAGCATTTT
TRBV5-1	-	TRBJ1-2	-	CASSLVASLGQGTDYTF	TGCGCCAGCAGCTTGGTGGCATCCCTCGGTCAGGGTACGGACTACACCTTC
TRBV6-1	-	TRBJ1-2	-	CASSEGQVNGYTF	TGTGCCAGCAGTGAAGGTCAGGTGAATGGCTACACCTTC
TRBV6-5	TRBD2	TRBJ2-3	-	CASSYSGRAGDTQYF	TGTGCCAGCAGTTACAGCGGGAGGGCTGGAGATACGCAGTATTTT
TRBV3-1/TRBV3-2	TRBD2	TRBJ2-2	-	CASSQPSGPYSGELFF	TGTGCCAGCAGCCAACCTAGCGGGCCCTATTCTGGTGAGCTGTTTTTT
TRBV29-1	TRBD1	TRBJ2-1	-	CSVAQGAVQFF	TGCAGCGTTGCCCAGGGGGCTGTACAGTTCTTC
TRBV5-1	-	TRBJ1-4	-	CASSAEPGREKLFF	TGCGCCAGCAGCGCCGAGCCCGGCAGGGAAAAACTGTTTTTT
TRBV7-9	-	TRBJ2-2	once	CASSLAQGSGELFF	TGTGCCAGCAGCTTAGCTCAGGGTTCCGGGGAGCTGTTTTTT
TRBV5-5	-	TRBJ1-1	-	CASSFQGSNTEAFF	TGTGCCAGCAGCTTTCAGGGGTCGAACACTGAAGCTTTCTTT
TRBV6-5	TRBD1	TRBJ2-7	-	CASSYSGQHLYEQYF	TGTGCCAGCAGTTACTCGGGACAGCACCTCTACGAGCAGTACTTC
TRBV12-3/TRBV12-4	-	TRBJ2-5	-	CASSPAGQTQYF	TGTGCCAGCAGCCCCGCAGGTCAGACCCAGTACTTC
TRBV4-3	-	TRBJ2-2	-	CASSQDRSRDTTGELFF	TGCGCCAGCAGCCAAGATCGGTCTAGAGATACGACCGGGGAGCTGTTTTTT
TRBV9	TRBD2	TRBJ2-1	-	CASSVGGGAIAYNEQFF	TGTGCCAGCAGCGTAGGCGGGGGGGCCATCGCCTACAATGAGCAGTTCTTC
TRBV11-2	TRBD2	TRBJ2-3	-	CASSLFPISVGGGTDTQYF	TGTGCCAGCAGCTTATTCCCTATATCAGTCGGGGGGGGCACAGATACGCAGTATTTT
TRBV7-9	TRBD1	TRBJ1-4	-	CASGDRGGNEKLFF	TGTGCCAGTGGGGACAGGGGGGGTAATGAAAAACTGTTTTTT
TRBV6-1	-	TRBJ2-7	-	CASSEAGGLYEQYF	TGTGCCAGCAGTGAAGCAGGCGGGCTCTACGAGCAGTACTTC
TRBV27	TRBD1	TRBJ2-3	-	CASSMNRGQWDTQYF	TGTGCCAGCAGTATGAACAGGGGGCAATGGGATACGCAGTATTTT
TRBV3-1/TRBV3-2	-	TRBJ1-6	-	CASSLAFGSPLHF	TGTGCCAGCAGCTTAGCCTTTGGTTCACCCCTCCACTTT
TRBV5-6	TRBD1	TRBJ1-2	-	CASSWGQGASYGYTF	TGTGCCAGCAGCTGGGGACAGGGGGCATCCTATGGCTACACCTTC
TRBV9	TRBD2	TRBJ2-2	-	CASSVAGGSTGELFF	TGTGCCAGCAGCGTGGCGGGAGGCAGCACCGGGGAGCTGTTTTTT